The present TCR beta chain was sequenced within a study of cytomegalovirus exposure and HLA in healthy donors. Study-level information: Findings of an earlier analysis included roughly 110 million unique TCR beta sequences from roughly 180 million T cells. Across almost 400 genotyped donors, just over 80% landed in the Caucasian-associated ancestry cluster.

13 Jbeta primers and 60 Vbeta primers were used for the PCR. Sequencing was performed with immunoSEQ multiplex PCR; in TCRdb, only in-frame clones are kept and a portion is missing. This sample has 100,000 to 150,000 clones, with around 70% found just once. The CDR3 sequence is 17 residues long. After removal of 0 bases from V and 8 bases from J, the junction contained 11 bases not matched to a gene. Germline V lookup: CDR1 LGHNA, CDR2 YSLEER. These donors counted as nominally healthy when sampled, but unrecorded immune exposures were likely. The sequence was collected from a male donor in good health and CMV-seronegative. The sample was PBMCs. The chain is built from TRBV4-3 and TRBJ2-1, with 9 bases identical to TRBD2. The CDR3 DNA follows: TGCGCCAGCAGCCAAGATCGAGGTAGCGGGGGTAGGGATGAGCAGTTCTTC. Protein: CASSQDRGSGGRDEQFF.